The TCR beta chain described here comes from a study of identical twins' blood T cells. Using its own MiXCR run on the 5' RACE reads, TCRdb lists one record per CDR3 protein. The sample consists of a few hundred thousand distinct CDR3 sequences, 28% of them appearing once. Germline values: CDR1 LGHNA, CDR2 YSLEER. CDR3 length: 15 amino acids. With 3 bases removed from V and 5 bases from J, the gap between germline ends came to 16 bases. The chain is built from TRBV4-3 and TRBJ1-1; no clear D gene. The sample consisted of PBMCs. This TCR was recovered from a woman aged 18-55 years in good health. The CDR3 loop reads CASSHVLSSGTEAFF. The CDR3 coding sequence is TGCGCCAGCAGCCACGTGTTATCTAGCGGAACTGAAGCTTTCTTT.